These 5 T cell receptor beta chains came from one sample sequenced in a study of shared clonotypes between healthy human individuals. The data were produced by immunoSEQ multiplex PCR, yet TCRdb's version contains in-frame clones alone and is incomplete. The table records 2 million to 2.5 million clones, approximately 96% of them present only once. Sequencing input: naive CD4+ T cells sorted from blood. Subset indicated: CD45RA+ positively selected. The receptors derive from a man aged 18 to 30 in good health.

This clone was counted once. The chain combines TRBV11-1 with TRBJ2-7, with D possibly being TRBD1 (6 bases). CDR1 is SGHAT and CDR2 is FQDESV in the germline V gene (reference sequence). The V and J ends lost 4 bases and 5 bases respectively, with 12 bases between them. This CDR3 region has 13 residues. CDR3 DNA: TGTGCCAGCAGCTCCGACAGGTTCCACGAGCAGTACTTC. Protein sequence: CASSSDRFHEQYF. Filled out from reference TRBV11-1 and TRBJ2-7, the complete variable domain reads EAEVAQSPRYKITEKSQAVAFWCDPISGHATLYWYRQILGQGPELLVQFQDESVVDDSQLPKDRFSAERLKGVDSTLKIQPAELGDSAMYLCASSSDRFHEQYFGPGTRLTVT.

The chain links TRBV30 to TRBJ2-2, with 7 bases matching TRBD1. The CDR3 totals 16 residues. CDR1 and CDR2 (germline): GTSNPN, SVGIG (reference sequence). V lost 7 bases, J lost 4 bases, and 15 bases stayed unmatched. The CDR3 loop reads CASMFTRGTVTGELFF. The CDR3 coding sequence is TGTGCCTCCATGTTCACCCGAGGGACAGTCACCGGGGAGCTGTTTTTT. Variable domain in full (rest from reference TRBV30 and TRBJ2-2): SQTIHQWPATLVQPVGSPLSLECTVEGTSNPNLYWYRQAAGRGLQLLFYSVGIGQISSEVPQNLSASRPQDRQFILSSKKLLLSDSGFYLCASMFTRGTVTGELFFGEGSRLTVL.

This chain joins TRBV10-3 and TRBJ1-1; 9 bases map to TRBD1. This CDR3 region has 14 residues. J was trimmed by 5 bases and V by 6 bases; bases with no gene match: 7. From germline, CDR1 is ENHRY and CDR2 SYGVKD. Here the CDR3 DNA reads TGTGCCATCAGCTTTGACAGGGGGTCGACTGAAGCTTTCTTT. This sequence encodes CAISFDRGSTEAFF.

This chain joins TRBV30 and TRBJ1-3; tentative D call: TRBD1 (5 bases). Per germline, CDR1 GTSNPN and CDR2 SVGIG (reference sequence). The CDR3 is 15 amino acids. V was trimmed by 4 bases and J by 4 bases, leaving 17 bases between them. CDR3 protein: CAWKTRGNIGNTIYF. DNA for the CDR3: TGTGCCTGGAAGACGAGGGGTAATATCGGAAACACCATATATTTT.

This chain joins TRBV6-1 and TRBJ1-1, with D perhaps matching TRBD1 (5 bases). The CDR3 is 16 residues long. Trimming took off 3 bases at V and 1 base at J, with 15 bases between the two ends. The germline V gene encodes CDR1 MNHNS and CDR2 SASEGT. CDR3: CASSDRGGTKNTEAFF. CDR3 coding DNA: TGTGCCAGCAGTGATCGGGGGGGAACAAAGAACACTGAAGCTTTCTTT.